These T cell receptor beta chains were read from a single sample in a study of blood T cells in healthy people across ages. TCRdb reprocessed the 5' RACE reads via MiXCR and lists one record per CDR3 protein. The sample includes hundreds of thousands of distinct CDR3 sequences, 40% to 45% of them seen just once. Material: blood. The receptors stem from a woman between 55 and 75 years old in good health. The CDR3 runs from the conserved cysteine through the conserved F or W. Fields, in order: V gene, clone size, J gene, D gene, CDR3 DNA, CDR3 protein. D genes are given only for firm matches. The listing skips clone size in some rows; elsewhere it reads once, few, many or a size class.

v_call: TRBV5-1; clone_size: few; j_call: TRBJ2-3; d_call: -; cdr3_nt: TGCGCCAGCAGCTTGGAAGGGGACACAGATACGCAGTATTTT; cdr3_aa: CASSLEGDTDTQYF
v_call: TRBV3-1; clone_size: -; j_call: TRBJ1-5; d_call: -; cdr3_nt: TGTGCCAGCAGCCAAGGGAGTGGATCTAGCAATCAGCCCCAGCATTTT; cdr3_aa: CASSQGSGSSNQPQHF
v_call: TRBV10-3; clone_size: few; j_call: TRBJ2-1; d_call: TRBD1; cdr3_nt: TGTGCCATCAGTGACCAGGGGGCGGTTGAGCAGTTCTTC; cdr3_aa: CAISDQGAVEQFF
v_call: TRBV6-6; clone_size: few; j_call: TRBJ2-4; d_call: -; cdr3_nt: TGTGCCAGCAGTTACTCCCTGGTAGCCAAAAACATTCAGTACTTC; cdr3_aa: CASSYSLVAKNIQYF
v_call: TRBV2; clone_size: -; j_call: TRBJ2-5; d_call: TRBD1; cdr3_nt: TGTGCCAGCAGCTCCGGGACAGGGGCCCTTCAAGAGACCCAGTACTTC; cdr3_aa: CASSSGTGALQETQYF
v_call: TRBV29-1; clone_size: -; j_call: TRBJ2-7; d_call: -; cdr3_nt: TGCAGCGTTAGGGGGGGAACCTACGAGCAGTACTTC; cdr3_aa: CSVRGGTYEQYF
v_call: TRBV11-2; clone_size: few; j_call: TRBJ1-2; d_call: -; cdr3_nt: TGTGCCAGCGCTCCAGCAGGCTGGGGCTACACCTTC; cdr3_aa: CASAPAGWGYTF
v_call: TRBV12-3/TRBV12-4; clone_size: many; j_call: TRBJ2-1; d_call: -; cdr3_nt: TGTGCCAGCAGAGAGGGGAATGAGCAGTTCTTC; cdr3_aa: CASREGNEQFF
v_call: TRBV28; clone_size: -; j_call: TRBJ2-3; d_call: -; cdr3_nt: TGTGCCAGCAGTCCGGGACTCTCCAGTGACACAGATACGCAGTATTTT; cdr3_aa: CASSPGLSSDTDTQYF
v_call: TRBV2; clone_size: few; j_call: TRBJ2-7; d_call: -; cdr3_nt: TGTGCCACCCGAGGGGGGCTCTCCTACGAGCAGTACTTC; cdr3_aa: CATRGGLSYEQYF
v_call: TRBV12-3/TRBV12-4; clone_size: many; j_call: TRBJ2-7; d_call: TRBD1; cdr3_nt: TGTGCCAGCAGTGGACAGGGAGGAACATACGAGCAGTACTTC; cdr3_aa: CASSGQGGTYEQYF
v_call: TRBV29-1; clone_size: few; j_call: TRBJ2-1; d_call: TRBD2; cdr3_nt: TGCAGCGTCGCCGGGACTAGCGGGATAAGTGAGCAGTTCTTC; cdr3_aa: CSVAGTSGISEQFF
v_call: TRBV7-2; clone_size: many; j_call: TRBJ2-5; d_call: -; cdr3_nt: TGTGCCAGCAGCCGCGAACGTGTAGGGTCGTGGGAGACCCAGTACTTC; cdr3_aa: CASSRERVGSWETQYF
v_call: TRBV5-1; clone_size: -; j_call: TRBJ1-4; d_call: -; cdr3_nt: TGCGCCAGCAGCCGTTCAGGGGATGAAAAACTGTTTTTT; cdr3_aa: CASSRSGDEKLFF
v_call: TRBV11-2; clone_size: few; j_call: TRBJ1-1; d_call: -; cdr3_nt: TGTGCCAGCAGCTTAAGAGGGGACGGATACACTGAAGCTTTCTTT; cdr3_aa: CASSLRGDGYTEAFF